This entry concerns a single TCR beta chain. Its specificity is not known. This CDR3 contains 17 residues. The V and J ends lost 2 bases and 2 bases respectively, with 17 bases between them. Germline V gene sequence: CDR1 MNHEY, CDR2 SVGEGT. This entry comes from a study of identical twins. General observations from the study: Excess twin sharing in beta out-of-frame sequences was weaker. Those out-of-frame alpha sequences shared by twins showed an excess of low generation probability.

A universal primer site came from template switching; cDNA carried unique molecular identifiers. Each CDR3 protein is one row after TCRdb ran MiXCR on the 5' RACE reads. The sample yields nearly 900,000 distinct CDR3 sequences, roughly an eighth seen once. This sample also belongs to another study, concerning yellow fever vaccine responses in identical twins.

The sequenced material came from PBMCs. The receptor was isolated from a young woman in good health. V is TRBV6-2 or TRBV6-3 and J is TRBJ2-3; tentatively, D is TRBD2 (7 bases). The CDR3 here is CASSYPIGGDLTDTQYF. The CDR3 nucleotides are TGTGCCAGCAGTTACCCCATAGGGGGGGACCTCACAGATACGCAGTATTTT.